This TCR beta chain emerged from a study of shared clonotypes between healthy human individuals. At the level of the study: Three men and a couple of women, aged 18 to 49, were donors.

Deletions cut 3 bases from V and 2 bases from J, with 9 bases between. The V gene's germline CDR1 is LNHDA and CDR2 SQIVND (reference sequence). CDR3 length equals 14 residues. Study-level points and caveats: Clonotypes shared by all four donors outscored non-shared clonotypes in generation probability.

Concerning this clone itself: Antigen: not known.

Generated by immunoSEQ multiplex PCR, the TCRdb table keeps only in-frame clones and is missing some. In the table there are approximately 500,000 clones, 95% to 97% of which are singletons. Sequencing was done on a sample of naive CD4+ T cells sorted from blood. Specified subset: CD45RA+ positively selected. The chain recombines TRBV19 with TRBJ2-3; D is undetermined. The clonotype originates from a woman younger than 45 in good health. CDR3 residues: CASSILEATDTQYF. For the CDR3, the DNA is TGTGCCAGTAGTATCCTTGAGGCCACAGATACGCAGTATTTT.